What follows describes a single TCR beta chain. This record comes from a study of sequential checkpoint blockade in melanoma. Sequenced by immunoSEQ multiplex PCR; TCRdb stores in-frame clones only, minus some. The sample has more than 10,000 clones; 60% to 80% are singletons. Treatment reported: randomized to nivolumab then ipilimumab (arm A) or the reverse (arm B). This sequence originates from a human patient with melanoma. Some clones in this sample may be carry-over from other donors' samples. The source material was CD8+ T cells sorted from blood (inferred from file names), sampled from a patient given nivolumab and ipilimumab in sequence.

CDR3 region: CASSSVVTDTQYF. DNA for the CDR3: TGTGCCAGCAGTTCGGTGGTAACAGATACGCAGTATTTT. This rearrangement joins TRBV27 to TRBJ2-3; D gene unclear. This CDR3 comprises 13 residues. The V gene lost 4 bases and the J gene lost 3 bases, with 8 bases spanning the gap. Germline assignment: CDR1 MNHEY and CDR2 SMNVEV (reference sequence).